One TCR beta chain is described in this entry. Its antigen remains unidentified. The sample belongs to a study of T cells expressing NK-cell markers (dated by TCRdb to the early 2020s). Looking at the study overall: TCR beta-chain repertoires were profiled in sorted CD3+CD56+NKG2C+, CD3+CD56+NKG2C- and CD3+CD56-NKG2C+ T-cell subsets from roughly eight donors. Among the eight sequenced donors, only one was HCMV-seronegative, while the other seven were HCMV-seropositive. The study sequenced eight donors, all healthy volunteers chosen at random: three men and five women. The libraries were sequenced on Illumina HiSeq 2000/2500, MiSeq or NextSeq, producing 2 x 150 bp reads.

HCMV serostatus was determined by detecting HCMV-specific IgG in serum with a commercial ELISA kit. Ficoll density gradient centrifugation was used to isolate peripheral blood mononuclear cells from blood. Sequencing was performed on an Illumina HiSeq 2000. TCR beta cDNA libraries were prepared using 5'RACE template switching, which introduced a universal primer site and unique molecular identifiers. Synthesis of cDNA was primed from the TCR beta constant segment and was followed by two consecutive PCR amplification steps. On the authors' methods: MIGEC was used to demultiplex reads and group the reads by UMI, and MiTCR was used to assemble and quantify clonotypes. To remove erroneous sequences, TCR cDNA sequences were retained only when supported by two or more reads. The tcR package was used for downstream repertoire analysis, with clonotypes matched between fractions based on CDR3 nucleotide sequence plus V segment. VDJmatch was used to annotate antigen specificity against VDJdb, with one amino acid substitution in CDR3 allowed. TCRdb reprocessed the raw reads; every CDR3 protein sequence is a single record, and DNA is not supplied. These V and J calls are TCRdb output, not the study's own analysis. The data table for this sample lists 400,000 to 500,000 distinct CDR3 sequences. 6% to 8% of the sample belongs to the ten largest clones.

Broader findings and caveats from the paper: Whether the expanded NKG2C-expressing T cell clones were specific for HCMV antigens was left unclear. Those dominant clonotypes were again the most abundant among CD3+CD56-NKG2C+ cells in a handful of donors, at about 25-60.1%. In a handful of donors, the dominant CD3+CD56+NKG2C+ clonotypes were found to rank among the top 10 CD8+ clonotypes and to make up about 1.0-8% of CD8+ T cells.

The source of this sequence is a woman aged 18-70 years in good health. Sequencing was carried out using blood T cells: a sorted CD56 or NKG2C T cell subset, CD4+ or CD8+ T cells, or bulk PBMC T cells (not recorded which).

The CDR3: CASSLVGQGISSPLHF. Recombination linked TRBV5-1 to TRBJ1-6; the TCRdb D gene call, TRBD1, has no DNA to confirm it. From its cysteine to its phenylalanine, the CDR3 spans 16 amino acids. DNA for this receptor is not on file. Reading the germline V gene gives CDR1 SGHRS and CDR2 YFSETQ.